This T cell receptor (beta chain) is from a study of blood T cell repertoires in COVID-19. Study information: Collection of acute and convalescent COVID-19 samples took place in the United States, Italy and Spain. T cells, B-cell-depleted T cells, or PBMCs provided the cDNA or gDNA that served as material.

CDR1 and CDR2 (germline): ENHRY, SYGVKD. Between the trimmed V and J ends, which lost 10 bases and 8 bases, there was a span of 17 bases. The CDR3 has 12 amino acids. Methods used by the authors: Quantification of nucleated cells was approximated via reference gene primer amplification. TCRdb keeps only in-frame clones here, not all; method: immunoSEQ multiplex PCR. V and J calls and clone size are given by that table; D and trimming were obtained from the DNA. The sample records 150,000 to 200,000 clones, roughly 85% being singletons. This receptor was taken from a human donor with active or convalescent COVID-19. The donor label of this sample is uncertain. What was sequenced was peripheral blood. The genes are TRBV10-3 and TRBJ1-2; D uncertain. This CDR3 reads CASSGEVPGYTF. CDR3 coding DNA: TGTGCCAGCTCCGGTGAGGTTCCCGGCTACACCTTC.